The rows below give T cell receptor beta chains drawn from one sample of a study of identical twins. TCRdb reanalysed the 5' RACE reads using MiXCR and keeps one entry per CDR3 protein. The sample has under 900,000 distinct CDR3 sequences; 12% are singletons. The sample was also reused in another study, on yellow fever vaccine responses in identical twins.

Material for sequencing was PBMCs. Every receptor here comes from a young woman in good health. The CDR3 runs from the conserved cysteine through the conserved F or W. Fields, in order: D gene, V gene, clone size, J gene, CDR3 DNA, CDR3 protein. A D gene is named only where the DNA matches it firmly. Size values are once, few and many counts, or a class for expanded clones, and some rows have none.

TRBD2	TRBV3-1	many	TRBJ2-3	TGTGCCAGCAGCTTACGCGCGGGGGAGACCGATACGCAGTATTTT	CASSLRAGETDTQYF
TRBD1	TRBV10-3	.	TRBJ1-6	TGTGCCACCGCCTTTCTGGGACAGGGGGGGAATTCACCCCTCCACTTT	CATAFLGQGGNSPLHF
.	TRBV20-1	few	TRBJ2-1	TGCAGTGCTAGAGCTGGGCTCCCCTACAATGAGCAGTTCTTC	CSARAGLPYNEQFF
.	TRBV20-1	many	TRBJ2-7	TGCAGTGCTAAACGACAGGCTTACGAGCAGTACTTC	CSAKRQAYEQYF
.	TRBV5-5	.	TRBJ2-1	TGTGCCAGCAGCTTGGTCGGCAGCGCGCTGGGAAATGAGCAGTTCTTC	CASSLVGSALGNEQFF
.	TRBV2	few	TRBJ2-5	TGTGCCAGCATCCGACCGGGACAAGAGACCCAGTACTTC	CASIRPGQETQYF
TRBD1	TRBV10-1	few	TRBJ2-3	TGCGCCAGCAGTCCTCGGGACAGGGGGTATTCGCCAGATACGCAGTATTTT	CASSPRDRGYSPDTQYF
TRBD2	TRBV7-2	few	TRBJ2-3	TGTGCCAGCAGCCGAAGCGGGAAGGCGGATACGCAGTATTTT	CASSRSGKADTQYF
TRBD2	TRBV29-1	.	TRBJ2-2	TGCAGCGTTCCGGGACTAGCGAACACCGGGGAGCTGTTTTTT	CSVPGLANTGELFF
TRBD2	TRBV5-1	many	TRBJ2-1	TGCGCCAGCAGCCCACCTCTAGCGGGAAATGAGCAGTTCTTC	CASSPPLAGNEQFF
.	TRBV7-8	.	TRBJ2-7	TGTGCCAGCAGCTTAGGACCCCCGGGACAACTCTACGAGCAGTACTTC	CASSLGPPGQLYEQYF
.	TRBV29-1	.	TRBJ2-7	TGCAGCGTCGCCCCCACCACAGGGTTCTACGAGCAGTACTTC	CSVAPTTGFYEQYF
.	TRBV15	many	TRBJ2-5	TGTGCCACCAGCAGAGGGGGGGAGACCCAGTACTTC	CATSRGGETQYF
.	TRBV5-1	many	TRBJ2-7	TGCGCCAGCAGTTCGCAGGGGAGCTCCTACGAGCAGTACTTC	CASSSQGSSYEQYF
.	TRBV3-1	few	TRBJ2-5	TGTGCCAGCAGCCAAGGTCGCAAGTCAGCGACCCAGTACTTC	CASSQGRKSATQYF
TRBD2	TRBV2	few	TRBJ2-1	TGTGCCAGCAGTGAAGAGATAGCGGGAGGGAATGAGCAGTTCTTC	CASSEEIAGGNEQFF
TRBD2	TRBV10-3	.	TRBJ2-5	TGTGCCATCAGTGGTATAGCGGGGGGTGAGACCCAGTACTTC	CAISGIAGGETQYF
.	TRBV5-6	.	TRBJ2-7	TGTGCCAGCAGCCGCGGGCGGCCCTACGAGCAGTACTTC	CASSRGRPYEQYF
TRBD2	TRBV28	.	TRBJ2-2	TGTGCCAGCAGTCCTGGGACTAGCGGGATCCCCGGGGAGCTGTTTTTT	CASSPGTSGIPGELFF
.	TRBV29-1	few	TRBJ1-1	TGCAGCGTTGATCTGGGCTTGGGCACTGAAGCTTTCTTT	CSVDLGLGTEAFF
.	TRBV10-2	.	TRBJ1-3	TGCGCCAGCAGTGATTGGGGCCCGAGCTCTGGAAACACCATATATTTT	CASSDWGPSSGNTIYF
.	TRBV10-1	few	TRBJ2-3	TGCGCCAGCAGTGATGGCGGGGCCACAGATACGCAGTATTTT	CASSDGGATDTQYF
.	TRBV19	few	TRBJ1-4	TGTGCCAGTACCTGGACGGGCTTTCGTGAAAAACTGTTTTTT	CASTWTGFREKLFF
.	TRBV27	many	TRBJ2-2	TGTGCCAGCTGCCCGATGAACACCGGGGAGCTGTTTTTT	CASCPMNTGELFF
.	TRBV6-5	many	TRBJ2-3	TGTGCCAGCAGTTACCTATCAACAGATACGCAGTATTTT	CASSYLSTDTQYF
TRBD1	TRBV28	.	TRBJ2-6	TGTGCCAGCAGCCCCACCGACAGGGTTCCACCTGGGGCCAACGTCCTGACTTTC	CASSPTDRVPPGANVLTF
.	TRBV5-8	few	TRBJ2-1	TGTGCCAGCAAATTGATCCAGGGCAATGAGCAGTTCTTC	CASKLIQGNEQFF
.	TRBV7-3	few	TRBJ2-2	TGTGCCAGCAGCTTAACCGGGGGACTCAACACCGGGGAGCTGTTTTTT	CASSLTGGLNTGELFF